This T cell receptor beta chain was retrieved from a study of OX40 agonist ivuxolimab in advanced cancers. Study-level information: As their treatment, patients were administered ivuxolimab, an agonistic anti-OX40 (CD134) antibody. The dose-escalation cohort had hepatocellular carcinoma, melanoma, renal cell or head and neck cancer.

On cycle 4 day 1 and cycle 7 day 1, as well as at baseline, blood was sampled. In the case of this clone: Its cognate antigen is unknown.

TCRdb's table, derived via immunoSEQ multiplex PCR, lists solely in-frame clones and lacks some. The sample shows approximately 80,000 clones, approximately 85% of them seen only once. V shed 3 bases and J 10 bases; nucleotides not matched to a gene: 10. The CDR3 loop spans 14 amino acids. Germline assignment: CDR1 MNHNS and CDR2 SASEGT. Study-level points and caveats: The specificity for antigen of the expanded peripheral T cells was not determined.

The chain links TRBV6-1 to TRBJ1-2; 8 bases align to TRBD1. This specimen consisted of CD4+ or CD8+ T cells sorted from blood, obtained in a trial of the OX40 agonist ivuxolimab. The sequence was obtained from an adult with an advanced solid tumor such as melanoma, head and neck, liver or kidney cancer. The CDR3 reads CASSDNTGGRDYTF. CDR3 DNA: TGTGCCAGCAGTGATAACACAGGGGGTCGGGACTACACCTTC.